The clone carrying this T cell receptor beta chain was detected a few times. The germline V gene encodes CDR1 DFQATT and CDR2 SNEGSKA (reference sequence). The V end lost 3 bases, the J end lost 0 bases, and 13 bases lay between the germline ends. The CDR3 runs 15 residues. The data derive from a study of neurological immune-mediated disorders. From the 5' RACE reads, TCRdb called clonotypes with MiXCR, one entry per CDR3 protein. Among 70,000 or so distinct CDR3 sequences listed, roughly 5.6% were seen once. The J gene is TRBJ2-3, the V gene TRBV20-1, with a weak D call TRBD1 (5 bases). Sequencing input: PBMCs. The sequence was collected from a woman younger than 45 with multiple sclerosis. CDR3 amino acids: CSASGHLASTDTQYF. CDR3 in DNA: TGCAGTGCTAGCGGACACCTTGCTAGCACAGATACGCAGTATTTT.